The 14 T cell receptor beta chains below all came from one sample that was sequenced in a study of identical twins listed by TCRdb under 2016. The library came from 5' RACE. TCRdb records Illumina HiSeq 2000 as the sequencer. In TCRdb, the public reads were trimmed at Q25 with fastp and aligned with MiXCR, with productive beta chains retained. When rows share a CDR3 protein, they turn into one entry using the most common DNA and genes. The sample table holds around 530,000 distinct CDR3 sequences, of which around 15% were seen once. The top ten clonotypes cover nearly 0.45% of the sample. These data also formed part of another study, on yellow fever vaccine responses in identical twins.

The specimen was CD4+ T cells sorted from blood. The receptor source for this set is a young woman in good health.

This clonotype was detected a few times. The rearrangement uses TRBV5-1 and TRBJ2-1; the match to TRBD2 covers 12 bases. The CDR3 has 17 amino acids. The V segment lost 3 bases and the J segment 2 bases; nucleotides outside the gene matches: 6. Germline CDR1 SGHRS, CDR2 YFSETQ. DNA for the CDR3: TGCGCCAGCAGCTCGCCAAGACTAGCGGGGGCCTACAATGAGCAGTTCTTC. Translated: CASSSPRLAGAYNEQFF.

CDR3: CASSSGGRPNTGELFF. In DNA form, the CDR3 reads TGCGCCAGCAGCTCAGGTGGACGGCCCAACACCGGGGAGCTGTTTTTT. The rearrangement joins TRBV5-1 to TRBJ2-2; D not certain. The germline CDR1 and CDR2 sequences are SGHRS and YFSETQ. CDR3 length: 16 amino acids. V gave up 3 bases and J gave up 2 bases, with 14 bases separating them.

The chain combines TRBV4-1 with TRBJ1-2; 8 positions agree with TRBD1. Germline CDR1 and CDR2: MGHRA and YSYEKL. With 3 bases clipped from V and 4 bases from J, the junction kept 7 bases outside the gene matches. This CDR3 has 15 residues. CDR3 residues: CASSHPSTGVYGYTF. In nucleotides, the CDR3 is TGCGCCAGCAGCCACCCCTCGACAGGGGTCTATGGCTACACCTTC.

This clonotype came up many times. The chain combines TRBV21-1 with TRBJ2-5; no DNA check was done on the table's D call, TRBD1. TRBV21-1 is tagged as a pseudogene. The CDR3 is 14 residues long. CDR3: CASSSTGFGETQYF. The CDR3 DNA reads as TGTGCCAGCAGCTCAACAGGGTTTGGAGAGACCCAGTACTTC.

The chain combines TRBV6-5 with TRBJ2-7; D may correspond to TRBD1 or TRBD2 (7 bases each). Germline V gene sequence: CDR1 MNHEY, CDR2 SVGAGI. The germline V and J ends were trimmed by 4 bases and 7 bases, with 17 bases remaining between them. The CDR3 length is 14 residues. The CDR3, as DNA: TGTGCCAGCAGTTTCAGCGGGACAGTGAGGGAGCAGTACTTC. Its protein is CASSFSGTVREQYF.

This clonotype was detected only a few times. CDR3 residues: CASSVAERTANSPLHF. The CDR3 nucleotides are TGTGCCAGCAGCGTAGCTGAACGGACAGCTAATTCACCCCTCCACTTT. The gene calls are TRBV9 and TRBJ1-6, with D perhaps TRBD1 (6 bases). Trimming removed 0 bases from V and 6 bases from J, with 13 bases in between. Germline CDR1 reads SGDLS; CDR2 reads YYNGEE. There are 16 residues in the CDR3.

The genes are TRBV7-2 and TRBJ2-1, with TRBD1 matching 7 bases. The length of the CDR3 is 12 residues. V lost 9 bases to trimming and J lost 8 bases; unmatched junction nucleotides: 7. CDR1 and CDR2 (germline): SGHTA, FQGNSA. CDR3 protein: CARDRVQDEQFF. In DNA form, the CDR3 reads TGTGCCAGAGACAGGGTGCAAGATGAGCAGTTCTTC.

This clonotype was seen a few times. The V and J genes are TRBV2 and TRBJ2-3; the D is unclear. CDR3 length equals 15 residues. CDR1 is SNHLY, CDR2 FYNNEI, per germline. V was pared by 4 bases and J by 2 bases, with 13 bases between. The CDR3 region has the DNA TGTGCCAGCAGTGGTGAACGGGCTCCCACAGATACGCAGTATTTT. Translation gives CASSGERAPTDTQYF.

The chain uses TRBV5-1 and TRBJ2-5; unclear D gene. Per the germline V gene, CDR1 is SGHRS and CDR2 is YFSETQ. The CDR3 runs to 14 residues. The V gene lost 0 bases and the J gene lost 5 bases, with 11 bases spanning the gap. CDR3 nucleotide sequence: TGCGCCAGCAGCTTGGCCCTGGTTGACGAGACCCAGTACTTC. It codes for CASSLALVDETQYF.

V usage is TRBV3-1 and J usage is TRBJ2-2, with 7 nucleotides matching TRBD1. Germline CDR1 is LGHDT and CDR2 is YNNKEL (reference sequence). Losses at the gene ends were 8 bases for V and 7 bases for J; bases not matched to a gene: 13. CDR3 length: 15 amino acids. The CDR3 sequence: CASCRLQGLSGELFF. DNA of the CDR3: TGTGCCAGCTGCCGTTTACAGGGGTTAAGCGGGGAGCTGTTTTTT.

This clonotype was detected only a few times. The chain couples TRBV4-2 to TRBJ1-3; no clear D. V was cut by 0 bases and J by 2 bases, with 5 bases left in between. This CDR3 region has 14 residues. CDR1 and CDR2 from the germline V gene are LGHNA and YNFKEQ. The CDR3 sequence is CASSQDGAGNTIYF. In nucleotides, the CDR3 is TGTGCCAGCAGCCAAGATGGGGCTGGAAACACCATATATTTT.

This clonotype has just a few counts. This sequence joins TRBV7-8 and TRBJ2-7, with 7 nucleotides matching TRBD1. The junction had 8 bases not matched to a gene; V was cut back by 6 bases and J by 0 bases. From germline, CDR1 is SGHVS and CDR2 FQNEAQ. The CDR3 has 15 amino acids. CDR3 sequence (DNA): TGTGCCAGCAGTTTTGCTCGGGACAGCTCCTACGAGCAGTACTTC. Protein sequence: CASSFARDSSYEQYF.

The J gene is TRBJ2-2, the V gene TRBV7-9; D gene uncertain. CDR3 size: 14 residues. Germline lookup yields CDR1 SEHNR and CDR2 FQNEAQ (reference sequence). With 2 bases removed from V and 3 bases from J, the gap between germline ends came to 7 bases. Written as DNA, the CDR3 is TGTGCCAGCAGCTTATCTTTCGACACCGGGGAGCTGTTTTTT. Amino acid sequence: CASSLSFDTGELFF.

This clonotype was detected a few times. This chain joins TRBV5-1 and TRBJ1-5; tentatively, D is TRBD1 (5 bases). Germline loops: CDR1 SGHRS, CDR2 YFSETQ. The CDR3 is 15 amino acids. Trimming removed 4 bases at V and 0 bases at J, with 11 bases between. CDR3 DNA: TGCGCCAGCAGCGGGGACGGGTCTAGCAATCAGCCCCAGCATTTT. Its protein is CASSGDGSSNQPQHF.